The entry below describes one T cell receptor beta chain. The source of the sample is a study of blood T cell repertoires in COVID-19. Methods used by the authors: Quantification of nucleated cells was approximated via reference gene primer amplification. Generated by immunoSEQ multiplex PCR, the TCRdb table keeps only in-frame clones and is missing some. The V and J calls and clone size come from that table; D and trimming were worked out from the DNA. The sample includes some 50,000 clones, more than 75% seen only once; the top ten take approximately 2%. The germline V gene has CDR1 MDHEN and CDR2 SYDVKM. The CDR3 length is 16 residues. V lost 6 bases and J 8 bases, leaving 23 bases between the germline ends.

The source is a woman between 55 and 75 years old with acute or convalescent COVID-19. The gene calls are TRBV28 and TRBJ1-3, with D possibly TRBD1 on 6 matching bases. Material for sequencing was peripheral blood. CDR3 sequence reads: CASSTNAGVAGDTIYF. The CDR3 DNA is TGTGCCAGCAGCACCAATGCAGGGGTTGCTGGGGACACCATATATTTT.